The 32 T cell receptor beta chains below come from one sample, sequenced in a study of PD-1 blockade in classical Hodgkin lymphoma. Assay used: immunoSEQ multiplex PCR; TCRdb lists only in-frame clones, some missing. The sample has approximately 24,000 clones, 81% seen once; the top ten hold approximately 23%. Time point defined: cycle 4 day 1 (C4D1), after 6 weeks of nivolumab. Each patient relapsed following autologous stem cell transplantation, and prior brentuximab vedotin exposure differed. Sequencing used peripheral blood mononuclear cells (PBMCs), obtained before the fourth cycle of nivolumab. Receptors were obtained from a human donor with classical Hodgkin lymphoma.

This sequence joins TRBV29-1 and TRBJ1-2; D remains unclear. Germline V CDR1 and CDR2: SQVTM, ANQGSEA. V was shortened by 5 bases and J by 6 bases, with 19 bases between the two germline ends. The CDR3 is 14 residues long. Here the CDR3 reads CSVPEPRVLDGYTF. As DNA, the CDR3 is TGCAGCGTTCCCGAACCCCGGGTACTAGATGGCTACACCTTC. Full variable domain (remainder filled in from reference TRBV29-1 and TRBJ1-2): SAVISQKPSRDICQRGTSLTIQCQVDSQVTMMFWYRQQPGQSLTLIATANQGSEATYESGFVIDKFPISRPNLTFSTLTVSNMSPEDSSIYLCSVPEPRVLDGYTFGSGTRLTVV.

The CDR3 is CASSLSSGTSTYEQYF. The CDR3 DNA sequence: TGTGCCAGCTCTCTATCATCCGGGACCTCCACCTACGAGCAGTACTTC. The chain combines TRBV18 with TRBJ2-7; D is possibly TRBD1 or TRBD2 (5 bases each). CDR3 length: 16 residues. In germline, CDR1 is KGHSH, CDR2 LQKENI. Trimming took 6 bases from V and 2 from J, leaving 20 bases between them.

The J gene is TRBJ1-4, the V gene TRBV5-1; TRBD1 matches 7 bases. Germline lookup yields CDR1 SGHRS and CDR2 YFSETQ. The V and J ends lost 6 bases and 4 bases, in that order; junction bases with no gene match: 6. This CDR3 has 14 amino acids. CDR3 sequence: CASKQGTINEKLFF. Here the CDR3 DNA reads TGCGCCAGCAAACAGGGGACTATTAATGAAAAACTGTTTTTT.

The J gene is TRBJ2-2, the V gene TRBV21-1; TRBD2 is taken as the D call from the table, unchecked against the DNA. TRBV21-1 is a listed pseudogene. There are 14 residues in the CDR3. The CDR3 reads CASSKKQRTGELFF. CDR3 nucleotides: TGTGCCAGCAGCAAAAAGCAACGCACCGGGGAGCTGTTTTTT.

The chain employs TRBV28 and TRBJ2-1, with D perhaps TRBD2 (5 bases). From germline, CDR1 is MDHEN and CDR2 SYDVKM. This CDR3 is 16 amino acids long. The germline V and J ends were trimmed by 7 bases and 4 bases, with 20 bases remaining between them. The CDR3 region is CASNPSRRAGYNEQFF. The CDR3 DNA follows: TGTGCCAGCAATCCCTCGAGACGTGCGGGTTACAATGAGCAGTTCTTC. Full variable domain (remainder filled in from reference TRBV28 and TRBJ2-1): DVKVTQSSRYLVKRTGEKVFLECVQDMDHENMFWYRQDPGLGLRLIYFSYDVKMKEKGDIPEGYSVSREKKERFSLILESASTNQTSMYLCASNPSRRAGYNEQFFGPGTRLTVL.

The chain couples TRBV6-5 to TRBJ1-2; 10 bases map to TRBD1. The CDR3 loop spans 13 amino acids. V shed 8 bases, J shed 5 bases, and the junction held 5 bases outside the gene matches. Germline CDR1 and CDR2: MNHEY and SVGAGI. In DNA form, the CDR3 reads TGTGCCAGCCTGGGACAGGGGAAATATGGCTACACCTTC. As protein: CASLGQGKYGYTF.

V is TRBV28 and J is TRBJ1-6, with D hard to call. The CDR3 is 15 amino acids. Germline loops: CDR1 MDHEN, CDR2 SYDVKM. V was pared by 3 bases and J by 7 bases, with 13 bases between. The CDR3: CASSFAEVLNSPLHF. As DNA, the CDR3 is TGTGCCAGCAGTTTCGCGGAGGTTTTGAATTCACCCCTCCACTTT.

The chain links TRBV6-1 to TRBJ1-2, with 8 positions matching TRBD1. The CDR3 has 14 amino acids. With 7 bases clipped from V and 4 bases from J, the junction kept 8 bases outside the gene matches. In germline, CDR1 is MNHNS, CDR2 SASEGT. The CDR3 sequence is CASTMGQAFYGYTF. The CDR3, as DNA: TGTGCCAGCACCATGGGACAGGCCTTCTATGGCTACACCTTC.

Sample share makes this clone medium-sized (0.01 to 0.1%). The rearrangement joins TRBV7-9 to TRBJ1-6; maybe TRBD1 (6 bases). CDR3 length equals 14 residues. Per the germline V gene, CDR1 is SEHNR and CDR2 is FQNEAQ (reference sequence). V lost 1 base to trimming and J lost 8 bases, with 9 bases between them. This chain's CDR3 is CASSLVTGDSPLHF. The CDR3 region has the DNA TGTGCCAGCAGCTTAGTGACAGGAGATTCACCCCTCCACTTT. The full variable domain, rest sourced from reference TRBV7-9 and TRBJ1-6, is DTGVSQNPRHKITKRGQNVTFRCDPISEHNRLYWYRQTLGQGPEFLTYFQNEAQLEKSRLLSDRFSAERPKGSFSTLEIQRTEQGDSAMYLCASSLVTGDSPLHFGNGTRLTVT.

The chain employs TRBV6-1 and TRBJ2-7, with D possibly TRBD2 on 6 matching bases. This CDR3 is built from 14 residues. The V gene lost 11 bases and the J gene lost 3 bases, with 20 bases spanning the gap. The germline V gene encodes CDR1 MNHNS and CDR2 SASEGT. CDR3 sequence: CAVKLGGSVYEQYF. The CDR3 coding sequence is TGTGCCGTCAAGCTCGGAGGGAGTGTCTACGAGCAGTACTTC.

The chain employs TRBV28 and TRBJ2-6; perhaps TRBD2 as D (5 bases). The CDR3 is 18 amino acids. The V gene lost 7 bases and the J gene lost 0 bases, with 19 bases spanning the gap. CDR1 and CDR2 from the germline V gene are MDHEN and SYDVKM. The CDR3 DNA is TGTGCCAGCATCTCCCCCGTGGAGGAGAGCTCTGGGGCCAACGTCCTGACTTTC. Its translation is CASISPVEESSGANVLTF.

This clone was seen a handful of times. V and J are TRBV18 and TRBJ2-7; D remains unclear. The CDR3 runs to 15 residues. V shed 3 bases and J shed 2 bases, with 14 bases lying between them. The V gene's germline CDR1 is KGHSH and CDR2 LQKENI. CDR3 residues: CASSPSETGPYEQYF. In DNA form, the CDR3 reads TGTGCCAGCTCACCGTCCGAGACGGGTCCCTACGAGCAGTACTTC.

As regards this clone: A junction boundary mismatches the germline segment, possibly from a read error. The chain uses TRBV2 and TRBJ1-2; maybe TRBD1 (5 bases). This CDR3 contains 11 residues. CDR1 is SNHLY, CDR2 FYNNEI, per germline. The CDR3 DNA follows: TGTGCCAGCAGTGAGACTTGGGACTCTCGCTTC. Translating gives CASSETWDSRF.

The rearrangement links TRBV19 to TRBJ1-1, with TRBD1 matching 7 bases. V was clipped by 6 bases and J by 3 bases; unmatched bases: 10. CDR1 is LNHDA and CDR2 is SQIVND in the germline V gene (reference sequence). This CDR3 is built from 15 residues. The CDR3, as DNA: TGTGCCAGTAGCGAAACAGGGGTTGGGGACACTGAAGCTTTCTTT. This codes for CASSETGVGDTEAFF.

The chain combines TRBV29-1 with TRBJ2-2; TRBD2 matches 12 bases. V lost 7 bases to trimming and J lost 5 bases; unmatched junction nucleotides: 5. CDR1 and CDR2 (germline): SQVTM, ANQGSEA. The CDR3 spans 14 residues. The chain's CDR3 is CSATGLAGTGELFF. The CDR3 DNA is TGCAGCGCTACTGGACTAGCGGGAACCGGGGAGCTGTTTTTT.

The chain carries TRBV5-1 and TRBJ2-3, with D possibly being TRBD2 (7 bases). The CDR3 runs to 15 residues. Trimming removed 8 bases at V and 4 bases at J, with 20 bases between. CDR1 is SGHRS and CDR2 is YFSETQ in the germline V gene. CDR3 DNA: TGCGCCAGTAAGTCCCGCGCGGGGGCATCAGATACGCAGTATTTT. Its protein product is CASKSRAGASDTQYF.

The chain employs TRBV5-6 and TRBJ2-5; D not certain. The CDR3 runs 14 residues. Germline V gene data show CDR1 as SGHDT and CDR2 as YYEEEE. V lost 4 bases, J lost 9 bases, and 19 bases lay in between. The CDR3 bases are TGTGCCAGCAGCACCGGTGTTAGCTTCCAGGCCCAGTACTTC. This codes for CASSTGVSFQAQYF.

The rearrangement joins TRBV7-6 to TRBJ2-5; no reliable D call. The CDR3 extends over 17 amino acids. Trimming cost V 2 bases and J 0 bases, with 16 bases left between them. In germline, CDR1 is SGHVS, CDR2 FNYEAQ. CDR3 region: CASSLRPSITDQETQYF. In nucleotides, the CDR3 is TGTGCCAGCAGCTTAAGGCCCTCTATAACGGACCAAGAGACCCAGTACTTC. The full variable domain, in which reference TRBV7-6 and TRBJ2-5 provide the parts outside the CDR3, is GAGVSQSPRYKVTKRGQDVALRCDPISGHVSLYWYRQALGQGPEFLTYFNYEAQQDKSGLPNDRFSAERPEGSISTLTIQRTEQRDSAMYRCASSLRPSITDQETQYFGPGTRLLVL.

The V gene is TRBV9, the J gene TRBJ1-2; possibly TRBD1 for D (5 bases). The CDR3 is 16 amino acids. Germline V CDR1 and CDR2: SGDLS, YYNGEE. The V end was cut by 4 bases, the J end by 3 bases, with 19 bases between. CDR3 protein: CASSSRRGVWDYGYTF. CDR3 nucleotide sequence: TGTGCCAGCAGCTCCCGGCGGGGGGTTTGGGACTATGGCTACACCTTC.

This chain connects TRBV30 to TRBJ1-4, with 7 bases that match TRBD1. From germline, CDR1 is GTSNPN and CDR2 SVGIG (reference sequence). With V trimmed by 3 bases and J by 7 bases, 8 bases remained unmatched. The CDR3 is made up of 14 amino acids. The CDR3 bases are TGTGCCTGGAGCCTGAACAGGGGAGGTGAAAAACTGTTTTTT. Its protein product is CAWSLNRGGEKLFF.

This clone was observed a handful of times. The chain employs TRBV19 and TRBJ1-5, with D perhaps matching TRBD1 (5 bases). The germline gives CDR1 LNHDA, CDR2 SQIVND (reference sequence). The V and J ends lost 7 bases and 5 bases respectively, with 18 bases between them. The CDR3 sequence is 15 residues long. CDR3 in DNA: TGTGCCAGTATGCCTTTGCTTGTGGGGGATCAGCCCCAGCATTTT. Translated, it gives CASMPLLVGDQPQHF.

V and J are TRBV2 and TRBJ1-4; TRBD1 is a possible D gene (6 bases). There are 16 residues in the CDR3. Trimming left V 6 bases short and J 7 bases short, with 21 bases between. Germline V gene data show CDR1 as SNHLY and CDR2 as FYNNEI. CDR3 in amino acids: CASRRLLQGRVEKLFF. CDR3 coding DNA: TGTGCCAGCAGGAGACTCCTACAGGGAAGGGTTGAAAAACTGTTTTTT.

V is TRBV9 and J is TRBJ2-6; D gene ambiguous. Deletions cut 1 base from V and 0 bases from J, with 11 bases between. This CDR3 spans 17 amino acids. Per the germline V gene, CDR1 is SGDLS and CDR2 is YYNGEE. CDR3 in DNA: TGTGCCAGCAGCGTAAGTAGGGTCCTCTCTGGGGCCAACGTCCTGACTTTC. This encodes CASSVSRVLSGANVLTF.

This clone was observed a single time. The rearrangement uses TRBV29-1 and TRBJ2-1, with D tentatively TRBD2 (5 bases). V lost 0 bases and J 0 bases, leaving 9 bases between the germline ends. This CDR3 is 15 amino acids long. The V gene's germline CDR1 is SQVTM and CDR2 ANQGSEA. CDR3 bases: TGCAGCGTTGAAGATAGGAGGATCTCCTACAATGAGCAGTTCTTC. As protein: CSVEDRRISYNEQFF.

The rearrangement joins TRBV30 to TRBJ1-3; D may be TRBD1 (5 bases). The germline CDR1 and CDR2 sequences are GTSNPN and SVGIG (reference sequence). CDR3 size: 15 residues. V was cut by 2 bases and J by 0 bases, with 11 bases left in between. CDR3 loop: CAWSPDSFSGNTIYF. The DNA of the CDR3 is TGTGCCTGGAGTCCAGACAGCTTCTCTGGAAACACCATATATTTT.

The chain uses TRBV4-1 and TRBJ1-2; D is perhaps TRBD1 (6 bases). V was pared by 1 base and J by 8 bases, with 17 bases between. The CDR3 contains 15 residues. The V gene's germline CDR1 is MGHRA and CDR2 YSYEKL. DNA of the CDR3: TGCGCCAGCAGCCAAGGTACAGGGATGGGCTCCGGCTACACCTTC. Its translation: CASSQGTGMGSGYTF.

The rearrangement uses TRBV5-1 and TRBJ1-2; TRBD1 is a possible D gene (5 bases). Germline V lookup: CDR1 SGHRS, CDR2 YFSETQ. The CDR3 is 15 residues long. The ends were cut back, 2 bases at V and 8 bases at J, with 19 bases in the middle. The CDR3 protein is CASSLSGRLGRGYTF. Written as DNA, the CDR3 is TGCGCCAGCAGCTTATCGGGACGGCTGGGCAGGGGCTACACCTTC.

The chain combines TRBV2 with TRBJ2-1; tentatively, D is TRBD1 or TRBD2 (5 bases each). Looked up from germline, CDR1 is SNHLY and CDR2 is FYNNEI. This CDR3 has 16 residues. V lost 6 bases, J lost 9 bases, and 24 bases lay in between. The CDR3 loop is CASSPTGTAVPPEQFF. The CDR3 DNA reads TGTGCCAGCAGCCCTACCGGGACGGCCGTACCCCCTGAGCAGTTCTTC. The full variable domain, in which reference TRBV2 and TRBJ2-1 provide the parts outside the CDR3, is EPEVTQTPSHQVTQMGQEVILRCVPISNHLYFYWYRQILGQKVEFLVSFYNNEISEKSEIFDDQFSVERPDGSNFTLKIRSTKLEDSAMYFCASSPTGTAVPPEQFFGPGTRLTVL.

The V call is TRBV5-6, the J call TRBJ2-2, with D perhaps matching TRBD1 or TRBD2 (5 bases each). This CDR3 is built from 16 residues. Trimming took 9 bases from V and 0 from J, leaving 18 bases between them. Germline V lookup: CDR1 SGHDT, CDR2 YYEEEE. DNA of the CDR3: TGTGCCACCAGTGATTTGAGGGGCTCGAACACCGGGGAGCTGTTTTTT. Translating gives CATSDLRGSNTGELFF.

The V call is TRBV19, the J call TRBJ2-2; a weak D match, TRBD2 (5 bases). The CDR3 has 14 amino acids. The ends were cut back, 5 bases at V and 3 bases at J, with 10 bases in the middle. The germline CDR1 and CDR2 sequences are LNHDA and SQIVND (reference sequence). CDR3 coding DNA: TGTGCCAGTAGTCGGGAAACACACACCGGGGAGCTGTTTTTT. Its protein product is CASSRETHTGELFF.

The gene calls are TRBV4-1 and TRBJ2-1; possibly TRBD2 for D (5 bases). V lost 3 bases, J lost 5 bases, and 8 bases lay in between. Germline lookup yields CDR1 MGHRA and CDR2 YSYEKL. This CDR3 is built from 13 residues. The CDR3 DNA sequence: TGCGCCAGCAGCCATCTAGCCCACAATGAGCAGTTCTTC. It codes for CASSHLAHNEQFF.

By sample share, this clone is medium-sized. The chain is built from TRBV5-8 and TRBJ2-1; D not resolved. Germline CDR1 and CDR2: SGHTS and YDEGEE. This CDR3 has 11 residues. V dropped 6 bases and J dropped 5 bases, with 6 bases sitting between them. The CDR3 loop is CASNKDNEQFF. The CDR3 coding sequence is TGTGCCAGCAACAAGGACAATGAGCAGTTCTTC.